These 19 T cell receptor beta chains were all obtained from the same sample, sequenced in a study of tumor and adjacent non-tumor tissue in lung cancer. This sample's RNA came from whole unsorted tissue. Three rounds of nested PCR, following a modified ARM-PCR protocol, produced the TCRbeta library. TCRdb analysed the multiplex PCR reads with MiXCR anew, one entry per CDR3 protein. The sample consists of tens of thousands of distinct CDR3 sequences, about 72% of them appearing once. Sequenced input: lung tumor tissue. The receptors originated from a man aged 60 to 69 with non-small cell lung cancer.

In regard to this clonotype: Since the CDR3 does not end with the conserved phenylalanine or tryptophan, this likely comes from a read error. V gene TRBV11-3 combines with J gene TRBJ2-2; D may match TRBD1 or TRBD2 (5 bases each). The CDR3 runs 14 residues. The germline V gene has CDR1 SGHNT and CDR2 YENEEA. The CDR3 sequence: CASSPRRGPGELFY. In DNA, the CDR3 is TGTGCCAGCAGCCCCCGAAGGGGTCCCGGGGAACTGTTTTAT.

Remarks on this clonotype: A much bigger clone sits one base away, suggesting this may be a read error. The chain couples TRBV6-6 to TRBJ2-3; 7 nucleotides line up with TRBD1. Germline V lookup: CDR1 MNHNY, CDR2 SVGAGI (reference sequence). This CDR3 has 17 residues. The CDR3 is CASSYLLLTEGTDTEYF. For the CDR3, the DNA is TGTGCCAGCAGTTACCTATTGCTTACCGAGGGGACAGATACGGAGTATTTT.

This chain joins TRBV6-1 and TRBJ2-5; D not resolved. V was cut by 9 bases and J by 5 bases, with 19 bases left in between. Germline CDR1 reads MNHNS; CDR2 reads SASEGT. The CDR3 has 14 residues. CDR3 protein: CARAGAAYGETQYF. In nucleotides, the CDR3 is TGTGCCAGGGCCGGAGCAGCCTACGGGGAGACCCAGTACTTC.

Ten or more counts support this clonotype. The J gene is TRBJ2-1, the V gene TRBV5-4, with D perhaps being TRBD1 or TRBD2 (5 bases each). Germline V gene lookup returns CDR1 SGHNT and CDR2 YYREEE (reference sequence). V lost 0 bases, J lost 5 bases, and 9 bases lay in between. The CDR3 contains 14 residues. The CDR3 DNA is TGTGCCAGCAGCTTGGTCGGGACCAACAATGAGCAGTTCTTC. Its protein product is CASSLVGTNNEQFF.

This chain connects TRBV6-5 to TRBJ1-6, with 9 bases fitting TRBD1. CDR3 length equals 16 residues. The germline V gene encodes CDR1 MNHEY and CDR2 SVGAGI. This CDR3 reads CANRRTGAVENSPLHF. Here the CDR3 DNA reads TGTGCTAACAGAAGGACAGGGGCGGTTGAGAATTCACCCCTCCACTTT.

Remarks on this clonotype: An end of the junction does not agree with germline; a read error may underlie this. V usage is TRBV12-3 or TRBV12-4 and J usage is TRBJ1-2, with D possibly matching TRBD1 (6 bases). The CDR3 has 15 amino acids. CDR3 DNA: TGTGCTAGCAGTCTAGACTGGGGGGGCGCCTATGCCTACACCTTC. Its protein product is CASSLDWGGAYAYTF.

This chain uses TRBV6-6 with TRBJ1-5, with D hard to call. In germline, CDR1 is MNHNY, CDR2 SVGAGI (reference sequence). The CDR3 totals 14 residues. V gave up 3 bases and J gave up 13 bases, with 19 bases separating them. CDR3 sequence: CASSYSASNRPQHF. CDR3 nucleotide sequence: TGTGCCAGCAGTTATAGCGCTAGCAATCGGCCACAGCATTTT.

Regarding this clonotype: A read error may explain this, as a much larger clone is one base away. The CDR3 sequence is CASNRGGSSYNEQFF. The CDR3 DNA follows: TGCGCCAGCAACCGTGGCGGCAGCTCCTACAATGAGCAGTTCTTC. The chain recombines TRBV5-1 with TRBJ2-1; D unclear. The CDR3 extends over 15 amino acids. Deletions cut 6 bases from V and 0 bases from J, with 13 bases between. Looked up from germline, CDR1 is SGHRS and CDR2 is YFSETQ. The whole variable domain, filled in from reference TRBV5-1 and TRBJ2-1, reads KAGVTQTPRYLIKTRGQQVTLSCSPISGHRSVSWYQQTPGQGLQFLFEYFSETQRNKGNFPGRFSGRQFSNSRSEMNVSTLELGDSALYLCASNRGGSSYNEQFFGPGTRLTVL.

A note on this clonotype: A much larger clone sits a single nucleotide away, making a read error possible. The chain has TRBV4-3 and TRBJ2-1; no definite D call. Germline assignment: CDR1 LGHNA and CDR2 YSLEER. The CDR3 is 14 amino acids. The CDR3 sequence: CASSYSRGFNEQLF. CDR3 DNA sequence: TGCGCCAGCAGCTATTCCCGCGGATTTAATGAGCAGCTCTTC.

Comment on this clonotype: Germline is not matched at one junction end, which may reflect a read error. CDR3 DNA sequence: TGTGCCATCAGTTACTCGCTGACAGTAAACACCGGGAAGCTGTTTTTT. Translating gives CAISYSLTVNTGKLFF. V gene TRBV6-6 combines with J gene TRBJ2-2, with D possibly called TRBD1 or TRBD2 (5 bases each). The CDR3 spans 16 residues. Germline V lookup: CDR1 MNHNY, CDR2 SVGAGI (reference sequence).

This clonotype was observed a few times. This chain links TRBV24-1 with TRBJ2-1, with TRBD2 identical over 10 bases. The length of the CDR3 is 15 residues. J was trimmed by 3 bases and V by 3 bases; bases with no gene match: 1. In germline, CDR1 is KGHDR, CDR2 SFDVKD. CDR3 sequence (DNA): TGTGCCACCAGTGATAGACTAGCGGGCTACAATGAGCAGTTCTTC. Its protein product is CATSDRLAGYNEQFF.

This chain joins TRBV6-1 and TRBJ2-1; no clear D gene. The CDR3 is made up of 15 amino acids. The V end lost 7 bases, the J end lost 9 bases, and 22 bases lay between the germline ends. CDR1 MNHNS and CDR2 SASEGT come from the germline V gene. The CDR3 region has the DNA TGTGCCAGCAAGACTGGAAGCTGGAGCTGGGGTGAGCAGTTCTTC. This translates into CASKTGSWSWGEQFF.

This clonotype was seen only once. The rearrangement joins TRBV18 to TRBJ2-7; D remains ambiguous. Germline CDR1 reads KGHSH; CDR2 reads LQKENI. The CDR3 has 13 residues. Trimming took off 6 bases at V and 0 bases at J, with 9 bases between the two ends. The CDR3 loop reads CASSYGPSYEQYF. The CDR3 DNA reads as TGTGCCAGCTCCTACGGACCCTCCTACGAGCAGTACTTC. Filled out from reference TRBV18 and TRBJ2-7, the complete variable domain reads NAGVMQNPRHLVRRRGQEARLRCSPMKGHSHVYWYRQLPEEGLKFMVYLQKENIIDESGMPKERFSAEFPKEGPSILRIQQVVRGDSAAYFCASSYGPSYEQYFGPGTRLTVT.

About this clonotype: Its ends do not fully match the called genes, so a read error is possible. The CDR3 nucleotides are TGTGCCAGTAGCCAACAGGGTTCTGGGGCCAACCTCCCGACCTTC. Protein sequence: CASSQQGSGANLPTF. V usage is TRBV11-3 and J usage is TRBJ2-6, with D tentatively TRBD1 (6 bases). This CDR3 region has 15 residues. Germline V lookup: CDR1 SGHNT, CDR2 YENEEA.

For this clonotype: Since no conserved phenylalanine or tryptophan closes the CDR3, a read error is the likely cause. V and J are TRBV6-2 or TRBV6-3 and TRBJ2-7; 7 bases are a match to TRBD1. The V gene's germline CDR1 is MNHEY and CDR2 SVGEGT. This CDR3 contains 13 residues. CDR3 protein: CASSYTTGYVQYL. The CDR3 DNA reads as TGTGCCAGCAGTTATACGACAGGGTACGTGCAGTACCTC.

As regards this clonotype: This could be a read error, since a much larger clone is one nucleotide away. The chain is built from TRBV20-1 and TRBJ1-1; D unclear. This CDR3 comprises 13 residues. Germline V CDR1 and CDR2: DFQATT, SNEGSKA (reference sequence). The CDR3 DNA reads TGCAGTGCTAGAGCCAACCCCTCCACTGAAACTTTCTTT. Translated: CSARANPSTETFF.

As regards this clonotype: This is likely a read error, given that the CDR3 carries no conserved phenylalanine or tryptophan at its end. The DNA is omitted, as the CDR3 cannot be located on it reliably, and the CDR3 follows TCRdb's listing. The V gene is TRBV11-2, the J gene TRBJ2-1; the table names TRBD2, a call not compared with the DNA. Germline V gene sequence: CDR1 SGHAT, CDR2 FQNNGV. The CDR3 region is 15 residues in length, termini included. The chain's CDR3 is CASSHGTQSYNEQFL.

This clonotype was picked up many times. J is TRBJ2-1 and V is TRBV20-1, with 9 bases fitting TRBD1. With 0 bases clipped from V and 9 bases from J, the junction kept 6 bases outside the gene matches. The length of the CDR3 is 14 residues. Per germline, CDR1 DFQATT and CDR2 SNEGSKA (reference sequence). In DNA, the CDR3 is TGCAGTGCTAGAGATCACAGGGGGCTCGGTGAGCAGTTCTTC. Its translation is CSARDHRGLGEQFF.

Notes on this clonotype: Without the conserved terminal phenylalanine or tryptophan, this CDR3 likely stems from a read error. CDR3 nucleotides: TGTGCCAGCAGTGATAGGACAGGCAACACTGAAGCTTTCTAT. It specifies CASSDRTGNTEAFY. The rearrangement joins TRBV7-8 to TRBJ1-1, with 7 bases aligning to TRBD1. The CDR3 is 14 amino acids. The junction had 6 bases not matched to a gene; V was cut back by 6 bases and J by 2 bases. Germline V gene sequence: CDR1 SGHVS, CDR2 FQNEAQ.